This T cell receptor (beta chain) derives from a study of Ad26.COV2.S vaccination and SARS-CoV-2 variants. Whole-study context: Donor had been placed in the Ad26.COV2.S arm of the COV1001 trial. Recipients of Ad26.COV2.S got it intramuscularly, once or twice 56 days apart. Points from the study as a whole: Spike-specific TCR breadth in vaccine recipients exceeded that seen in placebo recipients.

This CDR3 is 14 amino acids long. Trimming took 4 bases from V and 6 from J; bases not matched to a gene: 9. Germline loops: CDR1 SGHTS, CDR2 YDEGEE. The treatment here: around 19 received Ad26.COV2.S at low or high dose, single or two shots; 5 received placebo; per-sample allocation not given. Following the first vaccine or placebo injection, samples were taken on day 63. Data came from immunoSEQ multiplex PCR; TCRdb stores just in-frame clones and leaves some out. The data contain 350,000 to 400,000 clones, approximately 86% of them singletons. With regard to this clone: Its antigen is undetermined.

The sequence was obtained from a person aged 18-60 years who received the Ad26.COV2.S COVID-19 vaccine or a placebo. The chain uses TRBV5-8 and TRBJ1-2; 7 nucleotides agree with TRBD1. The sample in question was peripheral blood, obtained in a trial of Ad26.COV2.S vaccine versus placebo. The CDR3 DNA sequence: TGTGCCAGCAGCATAAGACAGGGACCTAATGGCTACACCTTC. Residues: CASSIRQGPNGYTF.